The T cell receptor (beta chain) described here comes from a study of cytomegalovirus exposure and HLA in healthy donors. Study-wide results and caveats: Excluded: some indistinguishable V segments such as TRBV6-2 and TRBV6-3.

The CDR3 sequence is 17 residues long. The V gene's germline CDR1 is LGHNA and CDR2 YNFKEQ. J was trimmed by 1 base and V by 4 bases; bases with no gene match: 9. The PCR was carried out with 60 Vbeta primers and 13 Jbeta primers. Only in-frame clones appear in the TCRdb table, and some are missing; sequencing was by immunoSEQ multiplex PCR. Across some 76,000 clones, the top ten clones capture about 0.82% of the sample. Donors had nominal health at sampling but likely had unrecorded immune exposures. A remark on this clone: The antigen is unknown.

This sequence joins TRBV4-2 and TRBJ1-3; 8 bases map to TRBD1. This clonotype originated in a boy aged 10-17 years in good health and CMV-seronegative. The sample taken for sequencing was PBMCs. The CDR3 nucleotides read TGTGCCAGCAGCCTCAAACAGGGGGAAGGTTCTGGAAACACCATATATTTT. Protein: CASSLKQGEGSGNTIYF.